The 25 T cell receptor beta chains below were found in one sample sequenced in a study of OX40 agonist ivuxolimab in advanced cancers. Sequencing used immunoSEQ multiplex PCR; TCRdb keeps in-frame clones, though not all of them. The table lists about 64,000 clones, roughly 86% of them singletons. The material sequenced was CD4+ or CD8+ T cells sorted from blood, taken in a trial of the OX40 agonist ivuxolimab. The origin of the receptors is an adult with an advanced solid tumor such as melanoma, head and neck, liver or kidney cancer.

The table lists this clone with a count of one. The chain recombines TRBV28 with TRBJ2-3; 10 bases map to TRBD2. With V trimmed by 3 bases and J by 6 bases, 6 bases remained unmatched. Germline V gene data show CDR1 as MDHEN and CDR2 as SYDVKM. This CDR3 region has 15 residues. CDR3 nucleotide sequence: TGTGCCAGCAGTTTGCTAGCGGGAGTAACGGATACGCAGTATTTT. It specifies CASSLLAGVTDTQYF.

The chain has TRBV19 and TRBJ2-2; 7 positions agree with TRBD1. From germline, CDR1 is LNHDA and CDR2 SQIVND (reference sequence). The CDR3 spans 16 residues. Trimming at V came to 5 bases and at J to 2 bases, leaving 8 bases not matched to a gene. This chain's CDR3 is CASSPKGQINTGELFF. The CDR3 bases are TGTGCCAGTAGTCCGAAGGGACAGATTAACACCGGGGAGCTGTTTTTT.

The rearrangement joins TRBV19 to TRBJ1-3; 8 bases are a match to TRBD1. The CDR3 extends over 15 amino acids. Germline loops: CDR1 LNHDA, CDR2 SQIVND (reference sequence). After removal of 7 bases from V and 3 bases from J, the junction contained 8 bases not matched to a gene. CDR3 sequence: CASTRQGMIGNTIYF. The CDR3 DNA reads as TGTGCCAGTACCAGACAGGGGATGATTGGAAACACCATATATTTT. The whole variable domain, filled in from reference TRBV19 and TRBJ1-3, reads DGGITQSPKYLFRKEGQNVTLSCEQNLNHDAMYWYRQDPGQGLRLIYYSQIVNDFQKGDIAEGYSVSREKKESFPLTVTSAQKNPTAFYLCASTRQGMIGNTIYFGEGSWLTVV.

This chain uses TRBV28 with TRBJ1-2; D is uncertain. The germline V and J ends were trimmed by 6 bases and 8 bases, with 13 bases remaining between them. This CDR3 is 12 amino acids long. The germline V gene has CDR1 MDHEN and CDR2 SYDVKM. In DNA form, the CDR3 reads TGTGCCAGCAGCCTAGGCTCGAGGGGCTACACCTTC. This translates into CASSLGSRGYTF.

The chain recombines TRBV10-3 with TRBJ2-3, with TRBD2 matching over 8 bases. V was pared by 0 bases and J by 9 bases, with 8 bases of the junction left unmatched. The CDR3 spans 15 residues. In germline, CDR1 is ENHRY, CDR2 SYGVKD. The CDR3 sequence: CAISESTSGTLTQYF. The CDR3 DNA reads as TGTGCCATCAGTGAGTCTACTAGCGGAACTCTGACGCAGTATTTT.

The chain carries TRBV7-9 and TRBJ1-2; 9 bases match TRBD1. The CDR3 is 13 residues long. CDR1 is SEHNR, CDR2 FQNEAQ, per germline (reference sequence). V lost 5 bases, J lost 8 bases, and 6 bases stayed unmatched. The CDR3 loop reads CASSVGQGRGYTF. In DNA, the CDR3 is TGTGCCAGCAGCGTAGGACAGGGGCGAGGCTACACCTTC.

The chain joins TRBV19 to TRBJ1-2; possible D gene TRBD1, 5 bases. V gave up 4 bases and J gave up 10 bases, with 10 bases separating them. Germline V gene data show CDR1 as LNHDA and CDR2 as SQIVND (reference sequence). The CDR3 contains 11 residues. CDR3 sequence: CASSRADIYTF. The CDR3 coding sequence is TGTGCCAGTAGTAGGGCGGACATCTACACCTTC.

The rearrangement joins TRBV11-2 to TRBJ1-4; 7 bases map to TRBD1. Per germline, CDR1 SGHAT and CDR2 FQNNGV. The CDR3 contains 16 residues. Losses at the gene ends were 4 bases for V and 4 bases for J; bases not matched to a gene: 9. CDR3 bases: TGTGCCAGCAGCTATATACCGGGACAGCTTAATGAAAAACTGTTTTTT. Protein product: CASSYIPGQLNEKLFF.

This chain uses TRBV14 with TRBJ2-3; 8 bases match TRBD1. In germline, CDR1 is SGHDN, CDR2 FVKESK. The CDR3 covers 17 residues. V gave up 5 bases and J gave up 3 bases; unmatched junction bases: 13. The CDR3 region has the DNA TGTGCCAGCAGCGAACTCCGAGGCAGGGGGCCTACAGATACGCAGTATTTT. Encoded protein: CASSELRGRGPTDTQYF.

This clone was recorded only once. The rearrangement links TRBV6-1 to TRBJ2-7; the D is unclear. Germline lookup yields CDR1 MNHNS and CDR2 SASEGT. The CDR3 length is 14 residues. CDR3: CATNQYGEAYEQYF. The CDR3 DNA is TGTGCTACCAACCAATACGGAGAGGCCTACGAGCAGTACTTC.

This clone appeared a single time. The genes are TRBV18 and TRBJ1-3; unclear D gene. Trimming took 4 bases from V and 3 from J, leaving 19 bases between them. The CDR3 has 17 residues. The germline V gene encodes CDR1 KGHSH and CDR2 LQKENI. Here the CDR3 DNA reads TGTGCCAGCTCACTAGGGTTGGCCGCCGAAGATGGAAACACCATATATTTT. Protein sequence: CASSLGLAAEDGNTIYF.

The chain couples TRBV10-1 to TRBJ2-1; D may match TRBD1 or TRBD2 (5 bases each). Per the germline V gene, CDR1 is WNHNN and CDR2 is SYGVQD (reference sequence). This CDR3 is 12 amino acids long. V lost 8 bases to trimming and J lost 5 bases, with 10 bases between them. The CDR3 region has the DNA TGCGCCAGCGGGGGACGGGACAATGAGCAGTTCTTC. It encodes CASGGRDNEQFF.

This clone was seen just once. V is TRBV5-4 and J is TRBJ2-2; 8 nucleotides line up with TRBD2. The V and J ends lost 3 bases and 0 bases, in that order; junction bases with no gene match: 7. The CDR3 spans 17 residues. Germline-derived CDR1 and CDR2 are SGHNT and YYREEE (reference sequence). CDR3 nucleotide sequence: TGTGCCAGCAGCTCCGGGGGGGGCGTCGCGAACACCGGGGAGCTGTTTTTT. As protein: CASSSGGGVANTGELFF.

The rearrangement links TRBV6-4 to TRBJ2-1; TRBD2 aligns across 8 bases. In germline, CDR1 is MRHNA, CDR2 SNTAGT. CDR3 size: 15 residues. Trimming cost V 3 bases and J 4 bases; bases outside gene matches: 5. The DNA for the CDR3 is TGTGCCAGCAGTGAAGAACTAGCGGCTTACAATGAGCAGTTCTTC. Its translation: CASSEELAAYNEQFF.

CDR3 region: CASSWGQGYETQYF. In DNA, the CDR3 is TGTGCCAGCAGCTGGGGGCAGGGATACGAGACCCAGTACTTC. The chain links TRBV7-2 to TRBJ2-5; a possible D gene is TRBD1 (6 bases). The CDR3 has 14 amino acids. CDR1 and CDR2 (germline): SGHTA, FQGNSA. V was pared by 4 bases and J by 5 bases, with 14 bases between.

The chain has TRBV29-1 and TRBJ2-1, with 11 bases that match TRBD2. Trimming took 4 bases from V and 2 from J; bases not matched to a gene: 10. The length of the CDR3 is 17 residues. CDR1 and CDR2 (germline): SQVTM, ANQGSEA. CDR3 sequence: CSVAGLAGMSPYNEQFF. The CDR3 region has the DNA TGCAGCGTTGCAGGACTAGCGGGCATGAGCCCCTACAATGAGCAGTTCTTC.

V gene TRBV30 combines with J gene TRBJ1-6; TRBD1 agrees at 7 bases. The CDR3 extends over 15 amino acids. Germline assignment: CDR1 GTSNPN and CDR2 SVGIG (reference sequence). After removal of 1 base from V and 6 bases from J, the junction contained 6 bases not matched to a gene. CDR3: CAWSGNRGVNSPLHF. The CDR3 nucleotides read TGTGCCTGGAGTGGTAACAGGGGTGTTAATTCACCCCTCCACTTT.

The chain joins TRBV10-2 to TRBJ2-7, with 10 bases lining up with TRBD1. V lost 8 bases and J lost 3; bases outside the gene matches: 10. The germline gives CDR1 WSHSY, CDR2 SAAADI. The CDR3 is 15 residues long. As DNA, the CDR3 is TGCGCCAGCGGGACAGGGGAGGGGAGCCTCTACGAGCAGTACTTC. It translates to CASGTGEGSLYEQYF.

This CDR3 reads CASSQDGYEQYF. CDR3 sequence (DNA): TGTGCCAGCAGTCAGGACGGCTACGAGCAGTACTTC. The chain combines TRBV28 with TRBJ2-5, with D hard to call. TRBJ2-7 explains the end of the DNA better; the J call may be wrong. The CDR3 extends over 12 amino acids. Germline V lookup: CDR1 MDHEN, CDR2 SYDVKM.

This clone was seen once. The V and J genes are TRBV19 and TRBJ2-3; 8 bases align to TRBD1. CDR3 length: 14 residues. V lost 4 bases, J lost 5 bases, and 5 bases stayed unmatched. Germline V gives CDR1 LNHDA, CDR2 SQIVND (reference sequence). The CDR3 nucleotides read TGTGCCAGTAGTACAGGGGGCGTAATAGATACGCAGTATTTT. Translating it yields CASSTGGVIDTQYF.

The chain employs TRBV25-1 and TRBJ1-4; a weak D match, TRBD1 (5 bases). Germline CDR1 MGHDK, CDR2 SYGVNS. V dropped 5 bases and J dropped 8 bases, with 15 bases sitting between them. The CDR3 loop spans 14 amino acids. CDR3 DNA: TGTGCCAGCAGTCCTTTTAAGGGGCAGGAAAAACTGTTTTTT. Translation gives CASSPFKGQEKLFF.

The V call is TRBV7-9, the J call TRBJ1-2; no reliable D call. The CDR3 is 17 amino acids. The germline V gene encodes CDR1 SEHNR and CDR2 FQNEAQ (reference sequence). V dropped 1 base and J dropped 2 bases, with 17 bases sitting between them. The CDR3 protein is CASSLVATGPQNYGYTF. DNA of the CDR3: TGTGCCAGCAGCTTAGTCGCTACCGGGCCCCAAAACTATGGCTACACCTTC.

This clone was detected once. V and J are TRBV7-3 and TRBJ2-5, with D possibly TRBD2 on 5 matching bases. The germline V gene has CDR1 SGHTA and CDR2 FQGTGA. With 1 base removed from V and 5 bases from J, the gap between germline ends came to 8 bases. The CDR3 loop spans 13 amino acids. DNA of the CDR3: TGTGCCAGCAGCTTAAGTGGGGAGGAGACCCAGTACTTC. Its protein is CASSLSGEETQYF.

The chain couples TRBV6-6 to TRBJ2-5; D may be TRBD2 (5 bases). In germline, CDR1 is MNHNY, CDR2 SVGAGI (reference sequence). The CDR3 is 16 amino acids. V was trimmed by 6 bases and J by 1 base, leaving 18 bases between them. The CDR3 reads CASSTSGPLTQETQYF. CDR3 bases: TGTGCCAGCAGCACAAGCGGACCACTCACCCAAGAGACCCAGTACTTC.

This rearrangement joins TRBV27 to TRBJ1-6; the D gene is possibly TRBD1 (6 bases). Between the trimmed V and J ends, which lost 5 bases and 7 bases, there was a span of 15 bases. CDR1 is MNHEY and CDR2 is SMNVEV in the germline V gene (reference sequence). The CDR3 runs 15 residues. The CDR3 sequence is CASSTSRDTNSPLHF. CDR3 DNA sequence: TGTGCCAGCAGTACCTCCCGGGACACCAATTCACCCCTCCACTTT.